A single sample is the source of the 13 T cell receptor beta chains below, sequenced in a study of OX40 agonist ivuxolimab in advanced cancers. TCRdb's copy holds only in-frame clones and misses some; the assay was immunoSEQ multiplex PCR. The table records around 72,000 clones, 80% of them present only once. This sample comprised CD4+ or CD8+ T cells sorted from blood, obtained in a trial of the OX40 agonist ivuxolimab. Receptors were obtained from an adult with an advanced solid tumor such as melanoma, head and neck, liver or kidney cancer.

The chain combines TRBV29-1 with TRBJ1-2, with TRBD1 as a possible D gene (5 bases). This CDR3 is built from 10 residues. V was cut by 7 bases and J by 6 bases, with 9 bases left in between. Looked up from germline, CDR1 is SQVTM and CDR2 is ANQGSEA. CDR3 sequence: CSAGTDGYTF. As DNA, the CDR3 is TGCAGCGCCGGGACGGATGGCTACACCTTC.

This chain joins TRBV5-4 and TRBJ2-5; 14 bases fit TRBD2. Germline assignment: CDR1 SGHNT and CDR2 YYREEE (reference sequence). The ends lost 4 bases at V and 3 bases at J; junction bases unmatched: 5. This CDR3 is built from 16 residues. This CDR3 reads CASSDWGLAGEETQYF. In DNA, the CDR3 is TGTGCCAGCAGCGACTGGGGACTAGCGGGGGAAGAGACCCAGTACTTC. Full variable domain (rest looked up from reference TRBV5-4 and TRBJ2-5): ETGVTQSPTHLIKTRGQQVTLRCSSQSGHNTVSWYQQALGQGPQFIFQYYREEENGRGNFPPRFSGLQFPNYSSELNVNALELDDSALYLCASSDWGLAGEETQYFGPGTRLLVL.

The chain joins TRBV29-1 to TRBJ2-1, with 15 bases matching TRBD2. Per the germline V gene, CDR1 is SQVTM and CDR2 is ANQGSEA. The CDR3 is made up of 17 amino acids. V gave up 7 bases and J gave up 1 base; unmatched junction bases: 8. The CDR3 spells CSAQGLAGGGSYNEQFF. The CDR3 region has the DNA TGCAGCGCCCAGGGACTAGCGGGAGGTGGGTCCTACAATGAGCAGTTCTTC.

The chain carries TRBV19 and TRBJ1-5; D gene ambiguous. Germline loops: CDR1 LNHDA, CDR2 SQIVND (reference sequence). This CDR3 region has 13 residues. V was shortened by 7 bases and J by 0 bases, with 7 bases between the two germline ends. The CDR3 is CASTPYSNQPQHF. CDR3 DNA: TGTGCCAGTACCCCTTATAGCAATCAGCCCCAGCATTTT.

This clone was detected only a few times. The chain employs TRBV9 and TRBJ2-1, with D possibly matching TRBD2 (5 bases). Trimming took 2 bases from V and 0 from J, leaving 12 bases between them. Germline loops: CDR1 SGDLS, CDR2 YYNGEE. The CDR3 spans 16 residues. The CDR3 spells CASSVSGGSSYNEQFF. The CDR3 nucleotides read TGTGCCAGCAGCGTGAGCGGTGGGAGCTCCTACAATGAGCAGTTCTTC.

V is TRBV5-1 and J is TRBJ2-7; 11 bases fit TRBD1. Per germline, CDR1 SGHRS and CDR2 YFSETQ. The CDR3 contains 15 residues. V was clipped by 4 bases and J by 1 base; unmatched bases: 4. The CDR3 DNA reads TGCGCCAGCAGCCCAGGACAGGGGGCTTCCTACGAGCAGTACTTC. It is translated as CASSPGQGASYEQYF.

The rearrangement uses TRBV14 and TRBJ1-3; D remains ambiguous. Looked up from germline, CDR1 is SGHDN and CDR2 is FVKESK. This CDR3 spans 14 amino acids. Trimming shortened V by 5 bases and J by 0 bases, and 8 bases separated the two germline ends. CDR3 bases: TGTGCCAGCAGCGATATTAACTCTGGAAACACCATATATTTT. This codes for CASSDINSGNTIYF.

The chain uses TRBV30 and TRBJ2-2; D is uncertain. Germline CDR1 reads GTSNPN; CDR2 reads SVGIG (reference sequence). V lost 3 bases, J lost 4 bases, and 12 bases lay in between. The CDR3 sequence is 14 residues long. The CDR3 region has the DNA TGTGCCTGGAGACGATTTGCCGTCACCGGGGAGCTGTTTTTT. Translating gives CAWRRFAVTGELFF.

The V gene is TRBV6-1, the J gene TRBJ1-2; TRBD1 matches at 7 bases. Germline-derived CDR1 and CDR2 are MNHNS and SASEGT. J gave up 5 bases and V 0 bases, and 9 bases lay outside the gene matches. This CDR3 contains 16 residues. CDR3 region: CASSEADPGQKYGYTF. In nucleotides, the CDR3 is TGTGCCAGCAGTGAAGCAGACCCGGGACAGAAATATGGCTACACCTTC.

The rearrangement joins TRBV11-2 to TRBJ2-3; perhaps TRBD2 as D (7 bases). Germline V lookup: CDR1 SGHAT, CDR2 FQNNGV. With 2 bases removed from V and 1 base from J, the gap between germline ends came to 13 bases. This CDR3 spans 16 amino acids. The CDR3 is CASSLLGGPGTDTQYF. CDR3 coding DNA: TGTGCCAGCAGCTTACTGGGGGGGCCGGGCACAGATACGCAGTATTTT.

V and J are TRBV19 and TRBJ1-1; D remains unclear. Between the trimmed V and J ends, which lost 3 bases and 3 bases, there was a span of 14 bases. From germline, CDR1 is LNHDA and CDR2 SQIVND (reference sequence). This CDR3 contains 15 residues. The CDR3 coding sequence is TGTGCCAGTAGTATCCCCGCGGGTGAGGACACTGAAGCTTTCTTT. Amino acid sequence: CASSIPAGEDTEAFF.

The V call is TRBV2, the J call TRBJ2-3, with 9 bases lining up with TRBD2. CDR1 and CDR2 (germline): SNHLY, FYNNEI. This CDR3 contains 15 residues. V shed 10 bases, J shed 2 bases, and the junction held 10 bases outside the gene matches. Written as DNA, the CDR3 is TGTGCCATCCCGCTGGAGCGGGGGGACACAGATACGCAGTATTTT. Encoded protein: CAIPLERGDTDTQYF.

The rearrangement uses TRBV4-2 and TRBJ1-3; unclear D gene. The CDR3 totals 16 residues. V dropped 3 bases and J dropped 1 base, with 13 bases sitting between them. Germline V CDR1 and CDR2: LGHNA, YNFKEQ. CDR3 amino acids: CASSQGGAGSGNTIYF. The DNA for the CDR3 is TGTGCCAGCAGCCAGGGCGGCGCCGGATCTGGAAACACCATATATTTT.